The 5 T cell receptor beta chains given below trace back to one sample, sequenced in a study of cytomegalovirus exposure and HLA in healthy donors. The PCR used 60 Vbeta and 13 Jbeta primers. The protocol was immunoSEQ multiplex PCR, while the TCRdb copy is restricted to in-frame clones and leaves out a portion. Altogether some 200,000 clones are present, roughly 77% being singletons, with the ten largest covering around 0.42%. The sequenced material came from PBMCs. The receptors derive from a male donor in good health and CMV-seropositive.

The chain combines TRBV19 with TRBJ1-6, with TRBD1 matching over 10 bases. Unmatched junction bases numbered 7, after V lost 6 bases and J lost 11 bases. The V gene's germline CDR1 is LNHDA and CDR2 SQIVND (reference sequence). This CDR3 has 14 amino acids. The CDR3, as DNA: TGTGCCAGTAGGCCGGGACAGGGGATAACACCCCTCCACTTT. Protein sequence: CASRPGQGITPLHF. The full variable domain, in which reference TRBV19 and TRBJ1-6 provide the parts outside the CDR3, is DGGITQSPKYLFRKEGQNVTLSCEQNLNHDAMYWYRQDPGQGLRLIYYSQIVNDFQKGDIAEGYSVSREKKESFPLTVTSAQKNPTAFYLCASRPGQGITPLHFGNGTRLTVT.

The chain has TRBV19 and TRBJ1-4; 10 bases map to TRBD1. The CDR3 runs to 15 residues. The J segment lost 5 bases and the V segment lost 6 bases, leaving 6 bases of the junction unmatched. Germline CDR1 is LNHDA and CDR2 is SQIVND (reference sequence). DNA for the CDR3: TGTGCCAGTAGCCCGATGGGACAGGGGAATGAAAAACTGTTTTTT. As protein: CASSPMGQGNEKLFF. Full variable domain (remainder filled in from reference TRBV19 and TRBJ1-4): DGGITQSPKYLFRKEGQNVTLSCEQNLNHDAMYWYRQDPGQGLRLIYYSQIVNDFQKGDIAEGYSVSREKKESFPLTVTSAQKNPTAFYLCASSPMGQGNEKLFFGSGTQLSVL.

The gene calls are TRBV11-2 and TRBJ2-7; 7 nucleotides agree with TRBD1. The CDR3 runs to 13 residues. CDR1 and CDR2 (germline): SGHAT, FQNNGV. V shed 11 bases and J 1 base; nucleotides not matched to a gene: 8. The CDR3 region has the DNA TGTGCCGGAAGAAGGGACAGTTCCTACGAGCAGTACTTC. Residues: CAGRRDSSYEQYF.

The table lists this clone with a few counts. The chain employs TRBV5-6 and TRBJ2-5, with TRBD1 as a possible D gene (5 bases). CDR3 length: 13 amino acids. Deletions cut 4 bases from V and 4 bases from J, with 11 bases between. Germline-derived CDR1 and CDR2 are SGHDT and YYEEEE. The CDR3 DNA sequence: TGTGCCAGCAGCCCGTGGGGCGTAGAGACCCAGTACTTC. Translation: CASSPWGVETQYF.

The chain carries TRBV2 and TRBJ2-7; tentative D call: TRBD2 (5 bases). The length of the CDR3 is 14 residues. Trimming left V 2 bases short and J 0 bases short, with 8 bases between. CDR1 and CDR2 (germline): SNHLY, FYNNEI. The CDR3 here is CASSELATSYEQYF. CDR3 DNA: TGTGCCAGCAGTGAACTAGCTACCTCCTACGAGCAGTACTTC.